This entry describes one T cell receptor (beta chain). PBMCs were density-gradient isolated from roughly 9.5 ml fresh blood. This entry belongs to a study of Graves' ophthalmopathy and Graves' hyperthyroidism. The CDR3 length is 14 residues. Per the germline V gene, CDR1 is LGHNT and CDR2 is FRNRAP. Trimming pared 0 bases from V and 3 bases from J, leaving 8 bases between. Using RNA transcripts, the TCR beta CDR3 regions were amplified. HTBI primers were employed in first-round RT-PCR, then a second-round multiplex PCR followed. TCRdb used MiXCR to reprocess the multiplex PCR reads, holding one entry per CDR3 protein. The sample has some 400,000 distinct CDR3 sequences, 15% to 20% seen once.

V usage is TRBV12-5 and J usage is TRBJ1-1; D gene uncertain. The sample consisted of peripheral blood. The source is a woman aged 18 to 35 with Graves' ophthalmopathy. The CDR3 DNA follows: TGTGCTAGTGGTTTGGTACCGGGATACACTGAAGCTTTCTTT. Its translation is CASGLVPGYTEAFF.